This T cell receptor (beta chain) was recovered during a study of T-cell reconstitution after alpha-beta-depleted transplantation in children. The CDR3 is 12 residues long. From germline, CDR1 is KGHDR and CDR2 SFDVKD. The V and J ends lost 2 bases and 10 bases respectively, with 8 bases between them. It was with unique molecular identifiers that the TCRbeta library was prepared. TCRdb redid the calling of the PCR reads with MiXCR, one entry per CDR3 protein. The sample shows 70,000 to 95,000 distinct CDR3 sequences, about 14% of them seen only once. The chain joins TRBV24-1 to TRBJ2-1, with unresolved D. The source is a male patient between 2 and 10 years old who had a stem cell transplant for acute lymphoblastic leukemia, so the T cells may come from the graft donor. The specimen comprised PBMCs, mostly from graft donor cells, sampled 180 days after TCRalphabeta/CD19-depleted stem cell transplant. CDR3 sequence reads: CATSDSRAEQFF. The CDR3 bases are TGTGCCACCAGTGATTCTAGGGCAGAGCAGTTCTTC.